This TCR beta chain was found in a study of cytomegalovirus exposure and HLA in healthy donors. The study ran its PCR with 60 Vbeta and 13 Jbeta primers. Under the authors' procedure: The count from a later analysis was about 80 million unique TCR beta chains, approximately 9.9 million of them shared. Assay: immunoSEQ multiplex PCR; the TCRdb copy retains only in-frame clones and omits some. That table supplies the V and J calls and clone size; D and trimming were determined from the DNA. The data hold 50,000 to 65,000 clones, with more than 60% observed a single time. Trimming took 0 bases from V and 3 from J; bases not matched to a gene: 10. The CDR3 is made up of 18 amino acids. Germline lookup yields CDR1 MGHDK and CDR2 SYGVNS.

This chain connects TRBV25-1 to TRBJ2-3, with 9 bases aligning to TRBD2. This receptor was identified in a woman in her thirties or forties in good health and CMV-seropositive. Sequences were obtained from PBMCs. The CDR3 DNA reads TGTGCCAGCAGTGAATATACGACTAGCGGTGAGGGTACAGATACGCAGTATTTT. Translated: CASSEYTTSGEGTDTQYF. The variable domain in full, completed from reference TRBV25-1 and TRBJ2-3, reads EADIYQTPRYLVIGTGKKITLECSQTMGHDKMYWYQQDPGMELHLIHYSYGVNSTEKGDLSSESTVSRIRTEHFPLTLESARPSHTSQYLCASSEYTTSGEGTDTQYFGPGTRLTVL.